Each of the 27 T cell receptor beta chains below was sequenced from the same sample in a study of T cell responses to AZD1222 COVID-19 vaccine (dated by TCRdb to the early 2020s). Library generation was performed with the immunoSEQ multiplex PCR assay. Sourced from immuneACCESS, this table was stored by TCRdb with only in-frame sequences that have V and J called. A share of the clones is absent; for the studies checked, an unresolved V gene accounts for under half, and the remainder has no known explanation. The table for this sample lists about 130,000 clones; 93% of them were counted only once. The ten most abundant clones make up about 0.91% of the sample. The time point label, as the study defines it: baseline before first vaccination. The specimen comprised peripheral blood, sampled on day 0 of AZD1222 vaccination. The receptor source for this set is an adult in good health.

The rearrangement links TRBV5-5 to TRBJ2-5; the D gene is possibly TRBD2 (5 bases). This CDR3 spans 15 amino acids. Germline loops: CDR1 SGHKS, CDR2 YYEKEE (reference sequence). V was pared by 4 bases and J by 5 bases, with 18 bases between. CDR3 bases: TGTGCCAGCAGCCCGCGAGCTCACCGCGGGGAGACCCAGTACTTC. Protein: CASSPRAHRGETQYF.

The chain combines TRBV5-1 with TRBJ1-1; a weak D match, TRBD1 (5 bases). CDR3 length equals 15 residues. Per the germline V gene, CDR1 is SGHRS and CDR2 is YFSETQ. V lost 0 bases, J lost 2 bases, and 11 bases lay in between. The DNA of the CDR3 is TGCGCCAGCAGCTTGGGTGGCAGGGAAAACACTGAAGCTTTCTTT. Its protein product is CASSLGGRENTEAFF.

V gene TRBV6-5 combines with J gene TRBJ1-1; D gene ambiguous. This CDR3 spans 13 amino acids. V was shortened by 7 bases and J by 0 bases, with 9 bases between the two germline ends. Germline assignment: CDR1 MNHEY and CDR2 SVGAGI. The chain's CDR3 is CASNFRVNTEAFF. CDR3 sequence (DNA): TGTGCCAGCAATTTTCGGGTGAACACTGAAGCTTTCTTT.

The chain has TRBV14 and TRBJ1-2, with D hard to call. Germline V gives CDR1 SGHDN, CDR2 FVKESK. Trimming took off 4 bases at V and 4 bases at J, with 7 bases between the two ends. The CDR3 totals 12 residues. The CDR3 loop is CASSLEGYGYTF. Written as DNA, the CDR3 is TGTGCCAGCAGCCTCGAAGGCTATGGCTACACCTTC.

The chain recombines TRBV7-9 with TRBJ2-7; 13 bases fit TRBD2. The J segment lost 4 bases and the V segment lost 5 bases, leaving 8 bases of the junction unmatched. The CDR3 covers 16 residues. CDR1 is SEHNR, CDR2 FQNEAQ, per germline (reference sequence). Here the CDR3 DNA reads TGTGCCAGCAGCCCCCCGACTAGCGGGGGGATTTACGAGCAGTACTTC. Translating it yields CASSPPTSGGIYEQYF.

A word on this clone: No DNA is shown, since the ends of the CDR3 on it are uncertain; the CDR3 is the one TCRdb lists. The rearrangement joins TRBV12-5 to TRBJ1-1. Ends included, the CDR3 has 14 residues. Germline lookup yields CDR1 LGHNT and CDR2 FRNRAP. CDR3 loop: CASGLVMGERRTFF.

This chain joins TRBV19 and TRBJ1-2, with D possibly being TRBD1 (6 bases). CDR3 length equals 14 residues. The V gene's germline CDR1 is LNHDA and CDR2 SQIVND (reference sequence). V gave up 2 bases and J gave up 4 bases, with 11 bases separating them. The CDR3 DNA follows: TGTGCCAGTAGTATACTCGCCAGGGGCTATGGCTACACCTTC. This encodes CASSILARGYGYTF.

This chain joins TRBV18 and TRBJ1-4, with D hard to call. From germline, CDR1 is KGHSH and CDR2 LQKENI. CDR3 length: 14 amino acids. Between the trimmed V and J ends, which lost 3 bases and 4 bases, there was a span of 9 bases. The DNA for the CDR3 is TGTGCCAGCTCACCGAGCAGTTTTAATGAAAAACTGTTTTTT. Translating gives CASSPSSFNEKLFF.

The chain uses TRBV25-1 and TRBJ1-6; D perhaps matches TRBD1 (5 bases). Germline V CDR1 and CDR2: MGHDK, SYGVNS. Between the trimmed V and J ends, which lost 8 bases and 10 bases, there was a span of 15 bases. The CDR3 is 13 residues long. The CDR3 loop is CASPCGTESPLHF. The CDR3 nucleotides read TGTGCCAGCCCCTGCGGGACTGAATCACCCCTCCACTTT.

This rearrangement joins TRBV2 to TRBJ2-6; D not certain. Germline V lookup: CDR1 SNHLY, CDR2 FYNNEI. V dropped 8 bases and J dropped 0 bases, with 2 bases sitting between them. This CDR3 has 12 amino acids. Written as DNA, the CDR3 is TGTGCCAGCTCCTCTGGGGCCAACGTCCTGACTTTC. This encodes CASSSGANVLTF. The entire variable domain, with the rest obtained from reference TRBV2 and TRBJ2-6, is as follows: EPEVTQTPSHQVTQMGQEVILRCVPISNHLYFYWYRQILGQKVEFLVSFYNNEISEKSEIFDDQFSVERPDGSNFTLKIRSTKLEDSAMYFCASSSGANVLTFGAGSRLTVL.

This chain connects TRBV27 to TRBJ1-1; 12 bases align to TRBD1. The CDR3 sequence is 17 residues long. Unmatched junction bases numbered 8, after V lost 6 bases and J lost 0 bases. Germline assignment: CDR1 MNHEY and CDR2 SMNVEV (reference sequence). The CDR3 nucleotides are TGTGCCAGCAGGACCGGGACAGGGGGCTTAATGAACACTGAAGCTTTCTTT. Translating gives CASRTGTGGLMNTEAFF.

This rearrangement joins TRBV5-5 to TRBJ1-6, with D unresolved. V gave up 4 bases and J gave up 8 bases, with 16 bases separating them. Germline V gene lookup returns CDR1 SGHKS and CDR2 YYEKEE (reference sequence). The CDR3 loop spans 15 amino acids. CDR3 loop: CASSPRAPVDSPLHF. The CDR3 coding sequence is TGTGCCAGCAGCCCGAGGGCCCCGGTGGATTCACCCCTCCACTTT.

This chain connects TRBV27 to TRBJ2-1, with TRBD2 matching 9 bases. Germline V gene sequence: CDR1 MNHEY, CDR2 SMNVEV (reference sequence). V lost 3 bases, J lost 0 bases, and 6 bases stayed unmatched. The CDR3 spans 17 residues. Written as DNA, the CDR3 is TGTGCCAGCAGTTTCTTGCGGGGGGGGAGCTCCTACAATGAGCAGTTCTTC. As protein: CASSFLRGGSSYNEQFF.

The rearrangement joins TRBV19 to TRBJ1-2; TRBD1 matches at 9 bases. CDR1 and CDR2 (germline): LNHDA, SQIVND (reference sequence). This CDR3 comprises 14 residues. The V and J ends lost 3 bases and 6 bases, in that order; junction bases with no gene match: 5. CDR3 DNA sequence: TGTGCCAGTAGTATTACGGGACAGGGAAATGGCTACACCTTC. Residues: CASSITGQGNGYTF.

The chain carries TRBV7-2 and TRBJ2-7; a possible D gene is TRBD1 (6 bases). V was pared by 7 bases and J by 3 bases, with 10 bases between. Germline lookup yields CDR1 SGHTA and CDR2 FQGNSA. The CDR3 runs to 12 residues. CDR3 sequence reads: CASTLGGYEQYF. The CDR3 nucleotides read TGTGCCAGCACCCTAGGGGGCTACGAGCAGTACTTC.

V is TRBV7-2 and J is TRBJ1-6; D remains unclear. Germline V gene lookup returns CDR1 SGHTA and CDR2 FQGNSA. There are 15 residues in the CDR3. V was shortened by 0 bases and J by 6 bases, with 9 bases between the two germline ends. The CDR3 DNA follows: TGTGCCAGCAGCTTAGCAGGGAAGGGTAATTCACCCCTCCACTTT. This translates into CASSLAGKGNSPLHF. The complete variable domain, with remaining parts taken from reference TRBV7-2 and TRBJ1-6, reads GAGVSQSPSNKVTEKGKDVELRCDPISGHTALYWYRQSLGQGLEFLIYFQGNSAPDKSGLPSDRFSAERTGGSVSTLTIQRTQQEDSAVYLCASSLAGKGNSPLHFGNGTRLTVT.

The rearrangement joins TRBV5-4 to TRBJ1-2, with TRBD1 matching over 9 bases. The ends lost 0 bases at V and 4 bases at J; junction bases unmatched: 10. Germline lookup yields CDR1 SGHNT and CDR2 YYREEE (reference sequence). The CDR3 totals 17 residues. The CDR3 bases are TGTGCCAGCAGCTTGGGAGGGTGGGACAGGGAGCTCTATGGCTACACCTTC. Protein sequence: CASSLGGWDRELYGYTF.

The rearrangement joins TRBV12-5 to TRBJ1-2; D might be TRBD1 (5 bases). Trimming stripped 5 bases from V and 8 bases from J, with 12 bases between. Germline loops: CDR1 LGHNT, CDR2 FRNRAP. The CDR3 has 12 amino acids. The CDR3 bases are TGTGCTAGTGGTCCTCCCCCAGGGGGCTACACCTTC. Protein product: CASGPPPGGYTF.

This chain connects TRBV14 to TRBJ1-2; TRBD1 might be the D (6 bases). The germline V and J ends were trimmed by 3 bases and 4 bases, with 15 bases remaining between them. CDR3 size: 15 residues. Germline CDR1 SGHDN, CDR2 FVKESK. CDR3 in amino acids: CASSHSAGATYGYTF. Written as DNA, the CDR3 is TGTGCCAGCAGCCATTCGGCAGGGGCCACCTATGGCTACACCTTC.

V and J are TRBV9 and TRBJ1-2; D gene unclear. The CDR3 spans 14 residues. V lost 3 bases and J lost 4, with 13 bases in between. Germline lookup yields CDR1 SGDLS and CDR2 YYNGEE. DNA for the CDR3: TGTGCCAGCAGCGCTAGTAGGGTAGGCTATGGCTACACCTTC. As protein: CASSASRVGYGYTF.

The chain has TRBV11-2 and TRBJ1-2; no definite D call. Germline-derived CDR1 and CDR2 are SGHAT and FQNNGV. This CDR3 spans 15 amino acids. Trimming took off 8 bases at V and 4 bases at J, with 20 bases between the two ends. Written as DNA, the CDR3 is TGTGCCAGCGACCCGAGTGGAGGGTCTGGCTATGGCTACACCTTC. It is translated as CASDPSGGSGYGYTF. The full variable domain, with the rest looked up from reference TRBV11-2 and TRBJ1-2, is EAGVAQSPRYKIIEKRQSVAFWCNPISGHATLYWYQQILGQGPKLLIQFQNNGVVDDSQLPKDRFSAERLKGVDSTLKIQPAKLEDSAVYLCASDPSGGSGYGYTFGSGTRLTVV.

The table lists this clone with a few counts. This sequence joins TRBV7-9 and TRBJ2-7, with D unclear. The CDR3 is made up of 14 amino acids. The germline V gene has CDR1 SEHNR and CDR2 FQNEAQ (reference sequence). Trimming stripped 5 bases from V and 2 bases from J, with 13 bases between. The CDR3 spells CASSPRTEPYEQYF. The CDR3 bases are TGTGCCAGCAGCCCCAGAACTGAACCCTACGAGCAGTACTTC.

The chain combines TRBV7-8 with TRBJ2-1; 14 nucleotides align to TRBD2. The germline V gene has CDR1 SGHVS and CDR2 FQNEAQ. Losses at the gene ends were 5 bases for V and 3 bases for J; bases not matched to a gene: 3. The CDR3 covers 16 residues. In DNA, the CDR3 is TGTGCCAGCAGCCTGGGGACTAGCGGGGGCTACAATGAGCAGTTCTTC. It is translated as CASSLGTSGGYNEQFF.

The chain joins TRBV7-9 to TRBJ1-4; TRBD1 might be the D (5 bases). The CDR3 runs 15 residues. Trimming shortened V by 5 bases and J by 3 bases, and 13 bases separated the two germline ends. Germline CDR1 is SEHNR and CDR2 is FQNEAQ (reference sequence). CDR3 in DNA: TGTGCCAGCAGCCCGTTGAGGGGCGCTAATGAAAAACTGTTTTTT. It yields the protein CASSPLRGANEKLFF.

CDR3 sequence (DNA): TGTGCCAGCAGCTTCAACGACAGAATTGGATTAGGAAATGGCTACACCTTC. This translates into CASSFNDRIGLGNGYTF. V usage is TRBV5-4 and J usage is TRBJ1-2; D possibly corresponds to TRBD1 (5 bases). The CDR3 extends over 17 amino acids. The V end lost 2 bases, the J end lost 6 bases, and 23 bases lay between the germline ends. Germline lookup yields CDR1 SGHNT and CDR2 YYREEE (reference sequence).

The genes are TRBV7-9 and TRBJ1-2; the D gene is possibly TRBD1 (6 bases). The V gene's germline CDR1 is SEHNR and CDR2 FQNEAQ (reference sequence). V was clipped by 3 bases and J by 6 bases, with 11 bases between them. This CDR3 contains 13 residues. The CDR3 spells CASSFERGDGYTF. In nucleotides, the CDR3 is TGTGCCAGCAGCTTTGAAAGGGGGGATGGCTACACCTTC. The complete variable domain, with remaining parts taken from reference TRBV7-9 and TRBJ1-2, reads DTGVSQNPRHKITKRGQNVTFRCDPISEHNRLYWYRQTLGQGPEFLTYFQNEAQLEKSRLLSDRFSAERPKGSFSTLEIQRTEQGDSAMYLCASSFERGDGYTFGSGTRLTVV.

In regard to this clone: The same CDR3 is also encoded by other DNA sequences in this sample. The chain couples TRBV7-3 to TRBJ2-3; no firm D call. Per germline, CDR1 SGHTA and CDR2 FQGTGA. The ends were cut back, 8 bases at V and 5 bases at J, with 11 bases in the middle. CDR3 length equals 12 residues. In DNA form, the CDR3 reads TGTGCCAGCTCGTCGACTGGAGATACGCAGTATTTT. Translating it yields CASSSTGDTQYF. The full variable domain, its missing parts supplied by reference TRBV7-3 and TRBJ2-3, is GAGVSQTPSNKVTEKGKYVELRCDPISGHTALYWYRQSLGQGPEFLIYFQGTGAADDSGLPNDRFFAVRPEGSVSTLKIQRTERGDSAVYLCASSSTGDTQYFGPGTRLTVL.